This T cell receptor (beta chain) comes out of a study of cytomegalovirus exposure and HLA in healthy donors. At collection, donors were nominally healthy, but unrecorded immune exposures were probable. The study's findings and limits: It was reportedly the case that the classifier diagnosed cytomegalovirus status with high specificity and sensitivity. Most TCRs appeared rarely, but some public TCRs recurred in many donors.

Note on this clone: Its antigen is as yet unknown.

Germline CDR1 SGHRS, CDR2 YFSETQ. The CDR3 contains 13 residues. V was pared by 2 bases and J by 8 bases, with 13 bases between. Use of 60 Vbeta and 13 Jbeta primers characterized the PCR. In the study's own analysis: Unique TCR beta chains numbered around 80 million in a later analysis, with roughly 11 million shared. Sequencing used immunoSEQ multiplex PCR; TCRdb keeps in-frame clones, though not all of them. V and J calls and clone size are as listed in that table; D and trimming were resolved from the DNA. The sample has 150,000 to 200,000 clones, around 83% seen once. The receptor comes from a male donor in good health and CMV-seropositive. The sample taken for sequencing was PBMCs. The chain joins TRBV5-1 to TRBJ1-2; tentatively, D is TRBD1 (6 bases). Written as DNA, the CDR3 is TGCGCCAGCAGCTTCACACAGGGAGGGGGCTACACCTTC. It translates to CASSFTQGGGYTF.